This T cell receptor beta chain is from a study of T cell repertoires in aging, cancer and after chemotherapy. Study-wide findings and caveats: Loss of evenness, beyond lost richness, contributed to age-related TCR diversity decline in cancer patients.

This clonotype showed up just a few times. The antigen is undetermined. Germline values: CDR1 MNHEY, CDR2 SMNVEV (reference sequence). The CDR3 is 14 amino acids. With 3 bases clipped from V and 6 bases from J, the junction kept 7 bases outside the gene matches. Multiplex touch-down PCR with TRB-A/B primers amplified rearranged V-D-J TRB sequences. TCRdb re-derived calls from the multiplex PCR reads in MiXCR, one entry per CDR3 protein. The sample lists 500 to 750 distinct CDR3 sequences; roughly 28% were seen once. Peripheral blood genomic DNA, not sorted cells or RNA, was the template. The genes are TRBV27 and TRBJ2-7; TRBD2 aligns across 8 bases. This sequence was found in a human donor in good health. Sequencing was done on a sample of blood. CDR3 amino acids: CASSFSGIPREQYF. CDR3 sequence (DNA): TGTGCCAGCAGTTTTAGCGGGATACCACGCGAGCAGTACTTC.